This TCR beta chain is from a study of blood T cells in healthy people across ages. The authors ran a second PCR of 7 to 11 cycles using a sample-barcoded 5' primer and a J-beta primer mix. Sequencing of every sample gave 2.5 million or more CDR3-containing paired-end reads. TCRdb ran MiXCR on the 5' RACE reads and lists one entry per CDR3 protein. The table records 1,500,000 or so distinct CDR3 sequences, about 42% of them present only once. Material: blood. This TCR derives from a young woman in good health.

CDR3 region: CASSQGMGETQYF. The CDR3 DNA reads TGCGCCAGCAGCCAAGGGATGGGAGAGACCCAGTACTTC. The rearrangement uses TRBV4-1 and TRBJ2-5; no clear D gene. Trimming removed 1 base from V and 4 bases from J, with 7 bases in between. Germline assignment: CDR1 MGHRA and CDR2 YSYEKL. CDR3 length: 13 residues.